This record looks at one T cell receptor (beta chain) sequence and its context. This record belongs to a study of identifying expanded T cells in peripheral blood. This CDR3 region has 14 residues. The germline gives CDR1 MNHEY, CDR2 SVGAGI. Trimming cost V 7 bases and J 1 base, with 8 bases left between them. TCRdb's copy holds only in-frame clones and misses some; the assay was immunoSEQ multiplex PCR. The sample gives about 86,000 clones, 70% to 90% of which show up once; approximately 5% is in the top ten. The chain couples TRBV6-5 to TRBJ2-6; tentatively, D is TRBD2 (5 bases). The receptor's source is a person aged 18-70 years in good health. Specimen: blood. As DNA, the CDR3 is TGTGCCAGCACTAGGGAGTCTGGGGCCAACGTCCTGACTTTC. Translated, it gives CASTRESGANVLTF.